Presented here are 9 T cell receptor beta chains from one specimen sequenced in a study of blood T cells in healthy people across ages. With a J-beta primer mix and a sample-barcoded 5' primer, a second PCR ran roughly 6 to 11 cycles. TCRdb analysed the 5' RACE reads with MiXCR anew, one entry per CDR3 protein. The sample contains approximately 600,000 distinct CDR3 sequences, around 54% of which appear only once. Sample: blood. The receptors originated from a man aged 60 to 69 in good health.

To note about this clonotype: One junction end disagrees with the germline gene, perhaps due to a read error. This sequence joins TRBV6-5 and TRBJ1-6; D unresolved. Germline values: CDR1 MNHEY, CDR2 SVGAGI. The CDR3 is 17 amino acids. The CDR3 sequence: CAGSYSTADRNDSPLHF. CDR3 bases: TGTGCCGGCAGTTACTCGACTGCAGATAGAAACGATTCACCCCTCCACTTT.

This clonotype came up a few times. The chain combines TRBV7-6 with TRBJ2-5; TRBD2 might be the D (6 bases). Germline values: CDR1 SGHVS, CDR2 FNYEAQ. The V gene lost 3 bases and the J gene lost 5 bases, with 16 bases spanning the gap. This CDR3 contains 15 residues. In nucleotides, the CDR3 is TGTGCCAGCAGCTTGGGCATCGGGGGTGGGGAGACCCAGTACTTC. Its translation is CASSLGIGGGETQYF.

The rearrangement joins TRBV29-1 to TRBJ2-1; 13 bases agree with TRBD2. CDR1 SQVTM and CDR2 ANQGSEA come from the germline V gene. The CDR3 totals 15 residues. Unmatched junction bases numbered 4, after V lost 1 base and J lost 7 bases. The CDR3 spells CSVEGLAGGGNEQFF. For the CDR3, the DNA is TGCAGCGTTGAAGGACTAGCGGGGGGTGGTAATGAGCAGTTCTTC.

CDR3 protein: CSARDGRLEAFF. In nucleotides, the CDR3 is TGCAGTGCTAGAGATGGCAGACTTGAAGCTTTCTTT. This chain links TRBV20-1 with TRBJ1-1; D is ambiguous. Per germline, CDR1 DFQATT and CDR2 SNEGSKA (reference sequence). The V end was cut by 0 bases, the J end by 7 bases, with 9 bases between. The CDR3 extends over 12 amino acids.

This clonotype came up a few times. The CDR3 DNA follows: TGTGCCAGCAGCTTCCAGGGGGCTGCCGAGCAGTACTTC. This codes for CASSFQGAAEQYF. This chain uses TRBV5-6 with TRBJ2-7; 8 nucleotides match TRBD1. CDR1 and CDR2 (germline): SGHDT, YYEEEE. This CDR3 has 13 amino acids. V shed 2 bases and J 6 bases; nucleotides not matched to a gene: 4.

The CDR3 DNA reads TGCGCCAGCAGCAAGATCTGGGGTGTCAGCAATCAGCCCCAGCATTTT. This translates into CASSKIWGVSNQPQHF. The rearrangement joins TRBV4-1 to TRBJ1-5; D is ambiguous. The CDR3 totals 16 residues. Germline V gene data show CDR1 as MGHRA and CDR2 as YSYEKL. V dropped 5 bases and J dropped 1 base, with 15 bases sitting between them.

This clonotype was found once. The rearrangement uses TRBV2 and TRBJ1-2; 7 nucleotides agree with TRBD1. The CDR3 is 12 amino acids. Germline-derived CDR1 and CDR2 are SNHLY and FYNNEI. Germline trimming cut 6 bases from V and 7 bases from J; bases unmatched to any gene: 5. The CDR3 loop reads CASRQGQGGYTF. The CDR3 DNA reads TGTGCCAGCAGACAGGGGCAGGGTGGCTACACCTTC.

The chain is built from TRBV20-1 and TRBJ2-3; 12 bases are a match to TRBD2. CDR1 and CDR2 (germline): DFQATT, SNEGSKA (reference sequence). This CDR3 comprises 14 residues. J was trimmed by 4 bases and V by 5 bases; bases with no gene match: 4. CDR3 nucleotide sequence: TGCAGTGCTTTGGGACTAGCGGGCCCAGATACGCAGTATTTT. This gives the protein CSALGLAGPDTQYF.

This rearrangement joins TRBV2 to TRBJ2-3; D may correspond to TRBD1 or TRBD2 (5 bases each). V was cut by 7 bases and J by 0 bases, with 8 bases left in between. CDR3 size: 13 residues. Germline assignment: CDR1 SNHLY and CDR2 FYNNEI. The CDR3 DNA is TGTGCCAGCACGGGGCGGAGCACAGATACGCAGTATTTT. Amino acids: CASTGRSTDTQYF.